These 17 T cell receptor beta chains share one sample of origin, sequenced in a study of OX40 agonist ivuxolimab in advanced cancers. Assay: immunoSEQ multiplex PCR; the TCRdb copy retains only in-frame clones and omits some. Of about 150,000 clones in the sample, approximately 94% were seen once. This material consisted of CD4+ or CD8+ T cells sorted from blood, taken in a trial of the OX40 agonist ivuxolimab. All receptors derive from an adult with an advanced solid tumor such as melanoma, head and neck, liver or kidney cancer.

The J gene is TRBJ2-1, the V gene TRBV9; a weak D match, TRBD2 (5 bases). Trimming cost V 3 bases and J 6 bases, with 13 bases left between them. Germline lookup yields CDR1 SGDLS and CDR2 YYNGEE. This CDR3 is built from 14 residues. In DNA, the CDR3 is TGTGCCAGCAGCGCCATACTAGTTAGCAATGAGCAGTTCTTC. Protein: CASSAILVSNEQFF.

This sequence joins TRBV12-5 and TRBJ1-2, with TRBD1 identical over 8 bases. Germline CDR1 and CDR2: LGHNT and FRNRAP. J gave up 7 bases and V 5 bases, and 6 bases lay outside the gene matches. The CDR3 consists of 13 residues. The CDR3 DNA sequence: TGTGCTAGTGGTAACGGACAGGGCCGTGGCTACACCTTC. The encoded protein is CASGNGQGRGYTF. The variable domain in full, with the rest retrieved from reference TRBV12-5 and TRBJ1-2, is DARVTQTPRHKVTEMGQEVTMRCQPILGHNTVFWYRQTMMQGLELLAYFRNRAPLDDSGMPKDRFSAEMPDATLATLKIQPSEPRDSAVYFCASGNGQGRGYTFGSGTRLTVV.

This chain connects TRBV7-9 to TRBJ2-1; 8 bases are shared with TRBD2. V lost 11 bases and J lost 5; bases outside the gene matches: 14. This CDR3 region has 15 residues. Per germline, CDR1 SEHNR and CDR2 FQNEAQ (reference sequence). CDR3 loop: CAAQVTGGPNNEQFF. CDR3 DNA sequence: TGTGCCGCCCAGGTGACGGGGGGGCCGAACAATGAGCAGTTCTTC.

This clone was observed once. The chain couples TRBV5-1 to TRBJ1-1; D may be TRBD1 (5 bases). Germline V gene lookup returns CDR1 SGHRS and CDR2 YFSETQ. V gave up 0 bases and J gave up 1 base, with 7 bases separating them. CDR3 size: 14 residues. The CDR3 DNA follows: TGCGCCAGCAGCTTGGGGGGGAGGAACACTGAAGCTTTCTTT. Translating it yields CASSLGGRNTEAFF.

The chain links TRBV4-3 to TRBJ1-2; perhaps TRBD1 as D (6 bases). Germline V gene lookup returns CDR1 LGHNA and CDR2 YSLEER. V gave up 0 bases and J gave up 4 bases, with 15 bases separating them. This CDR3 has 16 residues. The CDR3 sequence is CASSQDYRAGTYGYTF. CDR3 coding DNA: TGCGCCAGCAGCCAAGATTACAGGGCAGGGACCTATGGCTACACCTTC.

The genes are TRBV4-3 and TRBJ2-1; perhaps TRBD2 as D (6 bases). Trimming pared 0 bases from V and 7 bases from J, leaving 10 bases between. This CDR3 contains 14 residues. Germline V gene data show CDR1 as LGHNA and CDR2 as YSLEER. CDR3 DNA sequence: TGCGCCAGCAGCCAAGATCCCCGGGGGAATGAGCAGTTCTTC. Protein: CASSQDPRGNEQFF.

The table lists this clone with a count of one. V gene TRBV6-5 combines with J gene TRBJ1-2; D uncertain. CDR1 and CDR2 (germline): MNHEY, SVGAGI. V dropped 2 bases and J dropped 0 bases, with 7 bases sitting between them. This CDR3 spans 14 amino acids. This CDR3 reads CASSYDKANYGYTF. The CDR3 bases are TGTGCCAGCAGTTACGACAAAGCTAACTATGGCTACACCTTC.

The chain employs TRBV6-5 and TRBJ2-7, with unresolved D. V was clipped by 4 bases and J by 2 bases, with 9 bases between them. CDR1 is MNHEY and CDR2 is SVGAGI in the germline V gene. This CDR3 is 13 amino acids long. The DNA of the CDR3 is TGTGCCAGCAGTTCGACGGTTACCTACGAGCAGTACTTC. Protein: CASSSTVTYEQYF.

The chain uses TRBV18 and TRBJ2-7, with 7 bases that match TRBD1. After removal of 7 bases from V and 3 bases from J, the junction contained 24 bases not matched to a gene. The CDR3 has 19 residues. CDR1 is KGHSH and CDR2 is LQKENI in the germline V gene. The CDR3 is CASLSPTRKTGFRDYEQYF. The CDR3 bases are TGTGCCAGCTTATCACCCACCCGTAAGACAGGGTTCAGGGACTACGAGCAGTACTTC.

The chain combines TRBV19 with TRBJ1-5, with 7 bases identical to TRBD1. The V segment lost 4 bases and the J segment 2 bases; nucleotides outside the gene matches: 5. This CDR3 comprises 15 residues. Germline V gene sequence: CDR1 LNHDA, CDR2 SQIVND (reference sequence). The CDR3 loop reads CASSTQGEGNQPQHF. The CDR3 DNA reads as TGTGCCAGTAGTACGCAGGGGGAGGGCAATCAGCCCCAGCATTTT.

The chain combines TRBV4-3 with TRBJ1-1; D call uncertain. Germline V gene data show CDR1 as LGHNA and CDR2 as YSLEER. V lost 0 bases and J lost 1, with 9 bases in between. This CDR3 has 15 amino acids. The CDR3 DNA reads TGCGCCAGCAGCCAAGAACGGGAGAGGAACACTGAAGCTTTCTTT. The encoded protein is CASSQERERNTEAFF.

This chain connects TRBV5-1 to TRBJ2-3; D possibly uses TRBD1 or TRBD2 (5 bases each). The CDR3 is 15 amino acids. Germline-derived CDR1 and CDR2 are SGHRS and YFSETQ. V was clipped by 0 bases and J by 1 base, with 9 bases between them. CDR3 DNA sequence: TGCGCCAGCAGCTTGGCCCTGGGGGGCACAGATACGCAGTATTTT. Protein product: CASSLALGGTDTQYF.

V and J are TRBV7-2 and TRBJ1-1, with 8 bases that match TRBD1. CDR1 is SGHTA and CDR2 is FQGNSA in the germline V gene. This CDR3 contains 12 residues. J gave up 12 bases and V 5 bases, and 8 bases lay outside the gene matches. The CDR3 spells CASSPRQGRSFF. The CDR3 bases are TGTGCCAGCAGCCCTAGACAGGGGAGGTCTTTCTTT.

The chain uses TRBV11-2 and TRBJ2-1; perhaps TRBD1 as D (7 bases). There are 17 residues in the CDR3. Trimming took off 5 bases at V and 0 bases at J, with 17 bases between the two ends. Germline V gene data show CDR1 as SGHAT and CDR2 as FQNNGV. The CDR3 is CASSPQGGKSSYNEQFF. In nucleotides, the CDR3 is TGTGCCAGCAGCCCCCAGGGGGGCAAGAGCTCCTACAATGAGCAGTTCTTC. Full variable domain (outside the CDR3, taken from reference TRBV11-2 and TRBJ2-1): EAGVAQSPRYKIIEKRQSVAFWCNPISGHATLYWYQQILGQGPKLLIQFQNNGVVDDSQLPKDRFSAERLKGVDSTLKIQPAKLEDSAVYLCASSPQGGKSSYNEQFFGPGTRLTVL.

The gene calls are TRBV7-9 and TRBJ1-2; unclear D gene. From germline, CDR1 is SEHNR and CDR2 FQNEAQ (reference sequence). Trimming took off 0 bases at V and 7 bases at J, with 18 bases between the two ends. The CDR3 is made up of 16 amino acids. The DNA of the CDR3 is TGTGCCAGCAGCTTAGCCACAATCGACCGTGGAGGTGGCTACACCTTC. The encoded protein is CASSLATIDRGGGYTF.

The chain has TRBV6-1 and TRBJ1-5, with no clear D. V lost 5 bases, J lost 3 bases, and 11 bases lay in between. The germline V gene has CDR1 MNHNS and CDR2 SASEGT. The CDR3 runs 14 residues. The CDR3 nucleotides are TGTGCCAGCAGTCGCCAAGACGTCAATCAGCCCCAGCATTTT. This sequence encodes CASSRQDVNQPQHF.

This clone was observed a single time. The CDR3 coding sequence is TGTGCCATCAGGAAACAGGGTGGGGATGAAGCTTTCTTT. Its translation is CAIRKQGGDEAFF. V is TRBV10-3 and J is TRBJ1-1; possibly TRBD1 for D (6 bases). Between the trimmed V and J ends, which lost 6 bases and 7 bases, there was a span of 15 bases. The V gene's germline CDR1 is ENHRY and CDR2 SYGVKD. This CDR3 comprises 13 residues.